Reported below is one T cell receptor beta chain. What it binds is unknown. Using the 5' RACE reads, TCRdb records one entry per CDR3 protein without DNA. This sample's clone table lists 200,000 to 250,000 distinct CDR3 sequences. The data belong to a study of monozygotic twins with inflammatory bowel disease. Notes on the study in general: IBD patients carried less diverse TCRbeta repertoires (inverse Simpson) than healthy co-twins. Resolution of different T cell subtypes was not achieved.

Germline V gives CDR1 DFQATT, CDR2 SNEGSKA (reference sequence). The CDR3 runs to 16 residues. The sequenced sample consisted of blood. This TCR came from a human donor with ulcerative colitis or Crohn's disease, or a healthy co-twin of an affected twin (not recorded which). The V gene is TRBV20-1, the J gene TRBJ1-2; the TCRdb call, TRBD1, lacks DNA for checking. CDR3 loop: CSARDVDRGAIYGYTF.